The clone carrying this T cell receptor beta chain came up a few times. As yet, its antigen is unknown. With 6 bases removed from V and 0 bases from J, the gap between germline ends came to 7 bases. The CDR3 has 13 amino acids. The sample originates from a study of post-analysis software for immune sequencing data. General observations from the study: Five TRBV segments were significantly more frequent in patients than in controls. TRBV5-6, TRBV5-1 and TRBV20-1 were among these segments.

The library was made from cDNA and included unique molecular identifiers. TCRdb itself ran the PCR reads through MiXCR, one entry per CDR3 protein. The sample has 600,000 to 750,000 distinct CDR3 sequences, 55% to 60% seen once. Specimen: blood. This chain connects TRBV12-3 or TRBV12-4 to TRBJ2-3; no firm D call. The origin of this receptor is a girl aged 2 to 10 with multiple sclerosis. In DNA form, the CDR3 reads TGTGCCAGCAGCGACGTTAGCACAGATACGCAGTATTTT. Protein sequence: CASSDVSTDTQYF.